The sequence of this TCR beta chain was determined in a study of blood T cell repertoires in COVID-19. Study-wide context: COVID-19 samples, acute and convalescent, were from the United States, Italy and Spain. T cells, B-cell-depleted T cells, or PBMCs supplied cDNA or gDNA.

Looked up from germline, CDR1 is SNHLY and CDR2 is FYNNEI. The CDR3 totals 14 residues. V lost 7 bases, J lost 5 bases, and 8 bases stayed unmatched. Authors' data handling: Estimated nucleated cell counts came from reference gene primer amplification. This table comes from immunoSEQ multiplex PCR, and its TCRdb copy is limited to in-frame clones, with some not included. That table furnishes V, J and clone size, whereas the DNA furnished D and trimming. Of a few hundred thousand clones in the sample, about 87% are singletons; the top ten hold approximately 6.2%. Sequencing input: peripheral blood. The source is a man between 60 and 70 years old who had recovered from COVID-19. The V call is TRBV2, the J call TRBJ1-2, with 9 bases that match TRBD1. CDR3 region: CASKETGQGYGYTF. As DNA, the CDR3 is TGTGCCAGCAAGGAAACGGGACAGGGTTATGGCTACACCTTC.